This TCR beta chain was captured by sequencing in a study of immune characteristics of hereditary and idiopathic chronic pancreatitis. Looking at the study overall: The study profiled local pancreatic immune cells and TCRbeta repertoires in hereditary and idiopathic chronic pancreatitis compared with control organ donor pancreases. TCRbeta sequencing was performed on a few control pancreases, under 10 hereditary chronic pancreatitis pancreases and roughly 6 idiopathic chronic pancreatitis pancreases. Minimal in vitro experimental manipulation of pancreas-infiltrating T cells was the reason the gDNA-based approach was selected.

What the research found in general, with its limitations: Differences in Vbeta-Jbeta gene family usage, including TRBV10, TRBV19, TRBV23 and TRBV5, were found between hereditary and idiopathic chronic pancreatitis. Because patient tissue could only be obtained at the time of TPIAT, differences in disease duration may have influenced the immune findings. Numbers of productive TCR rearrangements correlated positively with disease severity scores among fewer than 15 chronic pancreatitis patients. Chronic pancreatitis caused by alcohol use was excluded from the study. Compared with controls, both chronic pancreatitis groups had significantly higher TCRbeta repertoire diversity and lower clonality.

Pancreas tissue with chronic pancreatitis was obtained from patients having total pancreatectomy with islet autotransplantation (TPIAT). None of the chronic pancreatitis patients included in the study had a known history of diabetes. For TCRbeta sequencing, genomic DNA was extracted directly from bulk pancreas tissue, without T cell sorting. No particular cause of disease was identified in the patients with idiopathic chronic pancreatitis. Pancreas tissues from patients and organ donors were collected consecutively at two US centers. Remarks on this clone: Its antigen remains unidentified. Nothing much larger sits one base from this clone, and base qualities are not available.

Counted from cysteine to phenylalanine, this CDR3 has 14 amino acids. Only CDR3 DNA is held: 42 bases, read in frame from base 1. CDR1 SGHDT and CDR2 YYEEEE are derived from the germline V gene. Ends trimmed: V by 0 bases, J by 6 bases; bases unmatched to a gene: 4. The protocol used for the library was the immunoSEQ multiplex PCR assay. The TCRbeta CDR3 region and adjacent sequences were amplified and sequenced from pancreatic genomic DNA. The original methods were these. Repertoire diversity was measured as a mean normalized Shannon-Wiener index, alongside productive clonality and productive rearrangement counts. The nonparametric Mann-Whitney U test was used to compare repertoire metrics between the control and chronic pancreatitis groups. Shared clonotypes were defined as CDR3beta sequences with identical amino acid composition and length across subjects. What TCRdb holds here is the immuneACCESS table cut down to in-frame rearrangements. Part of the clones is not present; checked against another copy, under half of the missing clones reflect an unresolved V gene, and the others are unexplained. Clonal size and the V and J genes are those of that table, whereas D and trimming came from the DNA. Counted in this sample were about 9,400 clones; roughly 77% of them appeared once. The top ten constitute approximately 14% of the sample.

The material sequenced was pancreas tissue with idiopathic chronic pancreatitis. Per the publication, the cell subset or site label means: chronic pancreatitis without an identified cause. The clonotype originates from a human donor with chronic pancreatitis. The chain is assembled from TRBV5-6 and TRBJ1-2; 8 bases in the middle match TRBD1. The CDR3: CASSLGSGGDGYTF. The base sequence is TGTGCCAGCAGCTTGGGTTCAGGGGGCGATGGCTACACCTTC.